This T cell receptor beta chain was retrieved from a study of response to subunit inactivated influenza vaccine. The study's findings and limits: Each seasonal flu vaccination may recruit only limited new T cells, authors suggested.

In regard to this clonotype: Antigen: not known.

TCRdb ran MiXCR on the RT-PCR reads and lists one entry per CDR3 protein. Seen here are about half a million distinct CDR3 sequences, about 8% observed once, and the top ten hold 10% to 15%. Trimming cost V 2 bases and J 0 bases; bases outside gene matches: 11. Germline V gives CDR1 MNHEY, CDR2 SVGEGT. This CDR3 region has 19 residues. The source was PBMCs from blood, collected less than 25 months after vaccination. The TCR originated in a man between 50 and 75 years old who received an inactivated influenza vaccine. The chain uses TRBV6-2 or TRBV6-3 and TRBJ2-1; 9 nucleotides match TRBD2. In DNA, the CDR3 is TGTGCCAGCAGTTACCCGACTAGCGGAGCAGGAAGCTCCTACAATGAGCAGTTCTTC. Amino acids: CASSYPTSGAGSSYNEQFF.